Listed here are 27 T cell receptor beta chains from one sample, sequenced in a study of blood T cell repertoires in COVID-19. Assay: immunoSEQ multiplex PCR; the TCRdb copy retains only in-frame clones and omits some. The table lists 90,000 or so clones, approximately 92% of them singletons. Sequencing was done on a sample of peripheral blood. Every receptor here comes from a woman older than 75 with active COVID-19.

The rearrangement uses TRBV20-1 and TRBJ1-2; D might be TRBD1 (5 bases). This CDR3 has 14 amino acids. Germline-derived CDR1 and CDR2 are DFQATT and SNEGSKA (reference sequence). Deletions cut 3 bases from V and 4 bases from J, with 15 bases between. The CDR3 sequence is CSASGLGGTYGYTF. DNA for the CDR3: TGCAGTGCTAGTGGTTTGGGGGGGACCTATGGCTACACCTTC.

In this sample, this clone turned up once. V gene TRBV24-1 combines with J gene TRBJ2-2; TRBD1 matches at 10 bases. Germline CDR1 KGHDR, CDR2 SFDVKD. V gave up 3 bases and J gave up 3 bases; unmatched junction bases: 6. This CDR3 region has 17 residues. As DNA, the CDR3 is TGTGCCACCAGTGATGCCGGGACAGGGGATCACACCGGGGAGCTGTTTTTT. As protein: CATSDAGTGDHTGELFF.

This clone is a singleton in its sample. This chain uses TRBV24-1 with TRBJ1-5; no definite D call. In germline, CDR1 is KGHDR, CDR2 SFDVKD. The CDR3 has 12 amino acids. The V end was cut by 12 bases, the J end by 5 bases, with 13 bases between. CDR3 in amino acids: CAPLGGHQPQHF. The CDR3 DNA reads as TGTGCCCCACTCGGAGGCCATCAGCCCCAGCATTTT.

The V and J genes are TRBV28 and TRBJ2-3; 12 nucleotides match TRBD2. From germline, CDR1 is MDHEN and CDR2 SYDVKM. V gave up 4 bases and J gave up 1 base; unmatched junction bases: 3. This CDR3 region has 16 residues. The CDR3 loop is CASSSSGRAGTDTQYF. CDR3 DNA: TGTGCCAGCAGTTCTAGCGGGAGGGCGGGCACAGATACGCAGTATTTT. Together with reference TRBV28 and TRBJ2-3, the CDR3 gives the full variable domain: DVKVTQSSRYLVKRTGEKVFLECVQDMDHENMFWYRQDPGLGLRLIYFSYDVKMKEKGDIPEGYSVSREKKERFSLILESASTNQTSMYLCASSSSGRAGTDTQYFGPGTRLTVL.

The CDR3 DNA sequence: TGTGCCAGCAGCCACTTAGCGGGGTACCACAATGAGCAGTTCTTC. Its translation is CASSHLAGYHNEQFF. This chain links TRBV14 with TRBJ2-1; 8 bases fit TRBD2. J lost 5 bases, V lost 3 bases, and 6 bases had no gene match. The length of the CDR3 is 15 residues. Per germline, CDR1 SGHDN and CDR2 FVKESK.

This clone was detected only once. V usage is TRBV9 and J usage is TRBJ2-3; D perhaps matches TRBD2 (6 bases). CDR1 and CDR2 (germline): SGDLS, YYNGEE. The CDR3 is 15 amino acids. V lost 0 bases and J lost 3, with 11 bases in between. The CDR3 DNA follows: TGTGCCAGCAGCGTAGGGGACTTTTGGACAGATACGCAGTATTTT. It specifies CASSVGDFWTDTQYF. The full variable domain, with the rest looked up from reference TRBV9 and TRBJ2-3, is DSGVTQTPKHLITATGQRVTLRCSPRSGDLSVYWYQQSLDQGLQFLIQYYNGEERAKGNILERFSAQQFPDLHSELNLSSLELGDSALYFCASSVGDFWTDTQYFGPGTRLTVL.

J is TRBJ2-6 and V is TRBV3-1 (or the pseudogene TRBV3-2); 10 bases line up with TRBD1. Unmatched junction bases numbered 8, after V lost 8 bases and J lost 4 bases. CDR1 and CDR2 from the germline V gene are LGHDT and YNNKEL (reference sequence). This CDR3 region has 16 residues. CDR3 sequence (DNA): TGTGCCAGCCGGGGAGACAGGGGGCCGGGGGCCAACGTCCTGACTTTC. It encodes CASRGDRGPGANVLTF.

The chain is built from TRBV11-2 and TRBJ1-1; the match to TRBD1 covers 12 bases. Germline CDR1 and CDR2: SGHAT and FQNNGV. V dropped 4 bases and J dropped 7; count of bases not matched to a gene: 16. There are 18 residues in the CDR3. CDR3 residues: CASSYPGTGGLRTGEAFF. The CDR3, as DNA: TGTGCCAGCAGCTACCCCGGGACAGGGGGCCTACGAACGGGTGAAGCTTTCTTT. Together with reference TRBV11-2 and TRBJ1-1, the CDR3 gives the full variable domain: EAGVAQSPRYKIIEKRQSVAFWCNPISGHATLYWYQQILGQGPKLLIQFQNNGVVDDSQLPKDRFSAERLKGVDSTLKIQPAKLEDSAVYLCASSYPGTGGLRTGEAFFGQGTRLTVV.

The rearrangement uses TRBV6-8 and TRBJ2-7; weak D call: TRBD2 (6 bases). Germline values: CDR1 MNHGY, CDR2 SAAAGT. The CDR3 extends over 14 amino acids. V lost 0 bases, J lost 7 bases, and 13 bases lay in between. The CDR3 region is CASSYSRRVAEQYF. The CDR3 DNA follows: TGTGCCAGCAGTTACTCTCGGAGGGTGGCGGAGCAGTACTTC.

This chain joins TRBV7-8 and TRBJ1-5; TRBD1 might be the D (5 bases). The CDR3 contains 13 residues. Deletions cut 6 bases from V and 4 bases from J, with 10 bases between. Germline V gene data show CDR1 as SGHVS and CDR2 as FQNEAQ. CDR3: CASSQGYNQPQHF. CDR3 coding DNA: TGTGCCAGCAGTCAGGGTTATAATCAGCCCCAGCATTTT.

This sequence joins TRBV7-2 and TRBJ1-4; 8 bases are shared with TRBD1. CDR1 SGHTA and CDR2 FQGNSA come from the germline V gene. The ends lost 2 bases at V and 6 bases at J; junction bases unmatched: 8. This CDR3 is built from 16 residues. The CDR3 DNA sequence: TGTGCCAGCAGCTTATCATATGGACAGGGCGATGAAAAACTGTTTTTT. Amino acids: CASSLSYGQGDEKLFF.

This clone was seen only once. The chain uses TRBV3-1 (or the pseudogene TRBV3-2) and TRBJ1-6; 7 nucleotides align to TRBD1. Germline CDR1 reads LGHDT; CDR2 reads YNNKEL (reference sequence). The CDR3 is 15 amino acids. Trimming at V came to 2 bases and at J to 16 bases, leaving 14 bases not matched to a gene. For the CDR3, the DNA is TGTGCCAGCAGCCAACGGACAGGTGCCCTATTATCTCTCCACTTT. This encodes CASSQRTGALLSLHF.

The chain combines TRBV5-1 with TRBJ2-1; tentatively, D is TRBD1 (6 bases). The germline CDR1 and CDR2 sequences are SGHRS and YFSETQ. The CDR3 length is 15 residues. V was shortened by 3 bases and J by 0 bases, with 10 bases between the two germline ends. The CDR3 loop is CASSSTGYSYNEQFF. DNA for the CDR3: TGCGCCAGCAGCTCAACAGGGTACTCCTACAATGAGCAGTTCTTC.

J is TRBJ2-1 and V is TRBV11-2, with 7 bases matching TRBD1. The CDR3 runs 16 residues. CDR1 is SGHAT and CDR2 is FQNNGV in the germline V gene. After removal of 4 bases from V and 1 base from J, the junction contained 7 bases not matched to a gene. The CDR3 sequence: CASSSREDRSYNEQFF. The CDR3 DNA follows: TGTGCCAGCAGCTCGAGAGAGGACAGGTCCTACAATGAGCAGTTCTTC.

CDR3 nucleotide sequence: TGTGCCAGCAGTTCAACGGGACTAGGCGGTGAGCAGTTCTTC. It is translated as CASSSTGLGGEQFF. The chain is built from TRBV28 and TRBJ2-1; 8 nucleotides agree with TRBD2. Germline lookup yields CDR1 MDHEN and CDR2 SYDVKM. The CDR3 loop spans 14 amino acids. The V and J ends lost 4 bases and 9 bases, in that order; junction bases with no gene match: 8.

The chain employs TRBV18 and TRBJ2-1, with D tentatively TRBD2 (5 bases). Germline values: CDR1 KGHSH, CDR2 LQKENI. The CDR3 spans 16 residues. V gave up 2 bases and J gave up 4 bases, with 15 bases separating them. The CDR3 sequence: CASSPGMGVNYNEQFF. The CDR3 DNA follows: TGTGCCAGCTCACCAGGGATGGGAGTTAATTACAATGAGCAGTTCTTC.

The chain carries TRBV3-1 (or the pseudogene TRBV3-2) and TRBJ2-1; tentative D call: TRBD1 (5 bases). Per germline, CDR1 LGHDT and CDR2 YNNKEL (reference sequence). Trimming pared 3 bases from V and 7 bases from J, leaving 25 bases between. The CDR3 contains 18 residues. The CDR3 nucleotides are TGTGCCAGCAGCCAGGGGCCGTCGACCGCCGGTGGGGATAATGAGCAGTTCTTC. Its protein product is CASSQGPSTAGGDNEQFF.

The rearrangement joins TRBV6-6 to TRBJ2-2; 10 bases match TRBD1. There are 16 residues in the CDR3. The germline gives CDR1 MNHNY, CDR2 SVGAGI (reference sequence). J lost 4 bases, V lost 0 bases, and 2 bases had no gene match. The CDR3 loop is CASSYSGTGVTGELFF. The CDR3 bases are TGTGCCAGCAGTTACTCCGGGACAGGGGTCACCGGGGAGCTGTTTTTT.

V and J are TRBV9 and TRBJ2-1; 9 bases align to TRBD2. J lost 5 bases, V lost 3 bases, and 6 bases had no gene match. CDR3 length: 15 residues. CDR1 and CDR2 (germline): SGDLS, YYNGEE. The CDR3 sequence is CASSALAGNDNEQFF. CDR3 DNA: TGTGCCAGCAGCGCCCTAGCGGGAAACGACAATGAGCAGTTCTTC. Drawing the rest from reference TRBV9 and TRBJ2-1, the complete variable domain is DSGVTQTPKHLITATGQRVTLRCSPRSGDLSVYWYQQSLDQGLQFLIQYYNGEERAKGNILERFSAQQFPDLHSELNLSSLELGDSALYFCASSALAGNDNEQFFGPGTRLTVL.

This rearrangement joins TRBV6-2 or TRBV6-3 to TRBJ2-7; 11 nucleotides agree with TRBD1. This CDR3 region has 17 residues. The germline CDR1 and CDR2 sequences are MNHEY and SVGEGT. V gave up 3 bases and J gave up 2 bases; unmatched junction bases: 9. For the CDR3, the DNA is TGTGCCAGCAGTTATGGTCAGGGGGACAGGGGGGCCTACGAGCAGTACTTC. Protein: CASSYGQGDRGAYEQYF.

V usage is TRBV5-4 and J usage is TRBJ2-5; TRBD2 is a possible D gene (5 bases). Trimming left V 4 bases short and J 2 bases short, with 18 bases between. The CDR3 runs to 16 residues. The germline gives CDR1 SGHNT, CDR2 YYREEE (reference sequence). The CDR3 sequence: CASSHFREGSQETQYF. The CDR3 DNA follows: TGTGCCAGCAGCCATTTCCGGGAAGGCTCGCAAGAGACCCAGTACTTC.

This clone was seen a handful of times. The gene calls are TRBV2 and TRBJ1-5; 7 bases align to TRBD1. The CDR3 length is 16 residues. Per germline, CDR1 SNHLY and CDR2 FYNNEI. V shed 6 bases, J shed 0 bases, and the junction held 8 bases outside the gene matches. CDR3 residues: CASRGPQGYSNQPQHF. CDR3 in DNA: TGTGCCAGCAGGGGACCACAGGGGTATAGCAATCAGCCCCAGCATTTT.

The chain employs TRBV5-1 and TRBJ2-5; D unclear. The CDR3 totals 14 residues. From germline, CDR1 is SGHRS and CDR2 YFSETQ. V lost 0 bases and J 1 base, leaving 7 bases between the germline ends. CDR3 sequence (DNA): TGCGCCAGCAGCTTGGGGGCCAGCCAAGAGACCCAGTACTTC. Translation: CASSLGASQETQYF.

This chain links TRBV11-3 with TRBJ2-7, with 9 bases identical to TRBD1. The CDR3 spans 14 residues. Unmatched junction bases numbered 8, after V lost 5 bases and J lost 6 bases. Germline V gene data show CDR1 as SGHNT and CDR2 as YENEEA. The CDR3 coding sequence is TGTGCCAGCAGCAAAGGACAGGGGACCACCGAGCAGTACTTC. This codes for CASSKGQGTTEQYF.

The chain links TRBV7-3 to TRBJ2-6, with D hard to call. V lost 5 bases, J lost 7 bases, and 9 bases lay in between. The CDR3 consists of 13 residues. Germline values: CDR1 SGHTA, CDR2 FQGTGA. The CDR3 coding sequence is TGTGCCAGCAGCCTTGCGAAAGCCAACGTCCTGACTTTC. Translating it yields CASSLAKANVLTF.

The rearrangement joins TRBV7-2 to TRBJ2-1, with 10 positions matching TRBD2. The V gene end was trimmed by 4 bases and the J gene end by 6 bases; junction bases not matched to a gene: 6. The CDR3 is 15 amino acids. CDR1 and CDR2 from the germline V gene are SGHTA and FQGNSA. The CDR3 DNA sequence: TGTGCCAGCAGCTATACTAGCGGGATCAGCAATGAGCAGTTCTTC. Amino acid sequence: CASSYTSGISNEQFF.

CDR3 protein: CASSLDPLTSGRDNEQFF. The DNA for the CDR3 is TGTGCCAGCAGCTTAGATCCCTTGACTAGCGGGAGGGACAATGAGCAGTTCTTC. The chain recombines TRBV11-3 with TRBJ2-1, with TRBD2 matching over 14 bases. This CDR3 comprises 18 residues. J gave up 5 bases and V 0 bases, and 6 bases lay outside the gene matches. Germline V gives CDR1 SGHNT, CDR2 YENEEA.